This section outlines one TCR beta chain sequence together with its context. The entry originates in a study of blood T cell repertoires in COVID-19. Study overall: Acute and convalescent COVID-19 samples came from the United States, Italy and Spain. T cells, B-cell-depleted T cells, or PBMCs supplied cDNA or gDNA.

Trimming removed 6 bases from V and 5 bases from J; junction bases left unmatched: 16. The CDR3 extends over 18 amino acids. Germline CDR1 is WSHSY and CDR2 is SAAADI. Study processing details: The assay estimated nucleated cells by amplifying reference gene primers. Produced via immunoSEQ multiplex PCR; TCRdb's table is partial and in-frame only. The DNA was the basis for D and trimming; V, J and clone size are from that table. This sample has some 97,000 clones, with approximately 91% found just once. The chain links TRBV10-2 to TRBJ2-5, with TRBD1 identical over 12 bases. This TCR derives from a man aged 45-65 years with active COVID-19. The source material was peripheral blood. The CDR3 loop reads CASRRDRGQAGRLETQYF. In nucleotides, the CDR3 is TGCGCCAGCAGGAGGGACAGGGGGCAGGCGGGACGGTTGGAGACCCAGTACTTC.